Each of the 30 T cell receptor beta chains below was sequenced from the same sample in a study of T cell responses to AZD1222 COVID-19 vaccine. Profiling relied on immunoSEQ multiplex PCR, and the TCRdb table lists in-frame clones only, not all of them. Of 35,000 to 55,000 clones listed, approximately 83% were seen once; the top ten hold 40% to 65%. Sequences were derived from peripheral blood, sampled on day 0 of AZD1222 vaccination. The receptors were sampled from an adult in good health.

Only a few counts were recorded for this clone. The V call is TRBV7-9, the J call TRBJ1-2; D possibly corresponds to TRBD1 (5 bases). V was cut by 2 bases and J by 5 bases, with 12 bases left in between. The germline V gene has CDR1 SEHNR and CDR2 FQNEAQ (reference sequence). The CDR3 covers 14 residues. The CDR3: CASSLQTDLYGYTF. CDR3 nucleotide sequence: TGTGCCAGCAGCTTACAGACAGACCTTTATGGCTACACCTTC.

The V and J genes are TRBV6-2 or TRBV6-3 and TRBJ2-7; 9 nucleotides match TRBD1. The length of the CDR3 is 16 residues. Germline CDR1 is MNHEY and CDR2 is SVGEGT. V shed 0 bases, J shed 6 bases, and the junction held 9 bases outside the gene matches. The CDR3 nucleotides read TGTGCCAGCAGTTACTCAGGAACAGGGGGCGGAGGCGAGCAGTACTTC. Translation: CASSYSGTGGGGEQYF.

In the case of this clone: Sequence at one end of the junction differs from germline and may be a read error. V usage is TRBV3-1 (or the pseudogene TRBV3-2) and J usage is TRBJ2-1; 10 bases agree with TRBD1. Per the germline V gene, CDR1 is LGHDT and CDR2 is YNNKEL (reference sequence). CDR3 length: 16 residues. The CDR3 reads CASSQRDRGSHNEQFF. The CDR3 DNA reads TGTGCCAGCAGCCAGCGGGACAGGGGCTCCCACAATGAGCAGTTCTTC.

The CDR3 loop is CSSGVAYEQYF. CDR3 in DNA: TGTTCTTCTGGAGTGGCCTACGAGCAGTACTTC. V and J are TRBV30 and TRBJ2-7; no definite D call. Per the germline V gene, CDR1 is GTSNPN and CDR2 is SVGIG (reference sequence). The CDR3 spans 11 residues.

The V call is TRBV5-1, the J call TRBJ1-1; 11 bases fit TRBD1. The germline CDR1 and CDR2 sequences are SGHRS and YFSETQ. V trimming: 2 bases; J trimming: 2 bases; junction bases outside the gene matches: 8. The CDR3 is 17 amino acids. Here the CDR3 DNA reads TGCGCCAGCAGCTTCGACGGGACAGGGGGATTTAACACTGAAGCTTTCTTT. Translated: CASSFDGTGGFNTEAFF.

The rearrangement joins TRBV5-1 to TRBJ1-5; TRBD1 might be the D (5 bases). The V and J ends lost 0 bases and 8 bases respectively, with 9 bases between them. The CDR3 contains 13 residues. From germline, CDR1 is SGHRS and CDR2 YFSETQ. The CDR3 loop is CASSLAGTEPQHF. Here the CDR3 DNA reads TGCGCCAGCAGCTTGGCCGGGACGGAGCCCCAGCATTTT. Drawing the rest from reference TRBV5-1 and TRBJ1-5, the complete variable domain is KAGVTQTPRYLIKTRGQQVTLSCSPISGHRSVSWYQQTPGQGLQFLFEYFSETQRNKGNFPGRFSGRQFSNSRSEMNVSTLELGDSALYLCASSLAGTEPQHFGDGTRLSIL.

V and J are TRBV2 and TRBJ2-2, with a weak D call TRBD2 (6 bases). Germline assignment: CDR1 SNHLY and CDR2 FYNNEI. The CDR3 length is 16 residues. Trimming shortened V by 7 bases and J by 3 bases, and 18 bases separated the two germline ends. The CDR3 sequence: CASNRPGGEDTGELFF. Written as DNA, the CDR3 is TGTGCCAGCAACCGGCCCGGGGGAGAAGACACCGGGGAGCTGTTTTTT. Drawing the rest from reference TRBV2 and TRBJ2-2, the complete variable domain is EPEVTQTPSHQVTQMGQEVILRCVPISNHLYFYWYRQILGQKVEFLVSFYNNEISEKSEIFDDQFSVERPDGSNFTLKIRSTKLEDSAMYFCASNRPGGEDTGELFFGEGSRLTVL.

This clone was counted a single time. This rearrangement joins TRBV3-1 (or the pseudogene TRBV3-2) to TRBJ2-4, with D maybe TRBD2 (6 bases). In germline, CDR1 is LGHDT, CDR2 YNNKEL (reference sequence). Trimming left V 1 base short and J 3 bases short, with 13 bases between. The CDR3 extends over 16 amino acids. The CDR3 DNA reads as TGTGCCAGCAGCCAAGTTGGAGGGTCCGACAAAAACATTCAGTACTTC. Its protein product is CASSQVGGSDKNIQYF.

This chain links TRBV7-8 with TRBJ1-3; a weak D match, TRBD1 (5 bases). The CDR3 loop spans 14 amino acids. Trimming cost V 5 bases and J 0 bases, with 8 bases left between them. In germline, CDR1 is SGHVS, CDR2 FQNEAQ. CDR3 bases: TGTGCCAGCAGCCAGGACAACTCTGGAAACACCATATATTTT. It is translated as CASSQDNSGNTIYF.

A single count supports this clone. The chain uses TRBV15 and TRBJ1-4, with D possibly TRBD1 on 5 matching bases. CDR1 is LNHNV and CDR2 is YYDKDF in the germline V gene (reference sequence). The CDR3 has 14 residues. Trimming took 2 bases from V and 8 from J, leaving 12 bases between them. For the CDR3, the DNA is TGTGCCACCAGCAGATCACGGACAATCGAAAAACTGTTTTTT. Translation gives CATSRSRTIEKLFF.

In this sample, this clone turned up once. This chain joins TRBV20-1 and TRBJ2-1; TRBD2 agrees at 7 bases. The junction had 4 bases not matched to a gene; V was cut back by 6 bases and J by 8 bases. Looked up from germline, CDR1 is DFQATT and CDR2 is SNEGSKA (reference sequence). The CDR3 sequence is 11 residues long. CDR3: CSAREGDEQFF. CDR3 DNA sequence: TGCAGTGCGAGGGAGGGCGATGAGCAGTTCTTC.

The V and J genes are TRBV28 and TRBJ1-2, with D possibly TRBD1 on 5 matching bases. The CDR3 has 12 amino acids. V was cut by 7 bases and J by 8 bases, with 14 bases left in between. Germline CDR1 is MDHEN and CDR2 is SYDVKM. The CDR3 here is CASTKGTGGYTF. DNA for the CDR3: TGTGCCAGCACCAAAGGGACGGGGGGCTACACCTTC.

The chain has TRBV13 and TRBJ1-6, with D possibly TRBD1 on 6 matching bases. Germline-derived CDR1 and CDR2 are PRHDT and FYEKMQ (reference sequence). V was cut by 4 bases and J by 0 bases, with 10 bases left in between. The CDR3 has 16 amino acids. CDR3 nucleotide sequence: TGTGCCAGCAGCTCTACAGGGATCTCCTATAATTCACCCCTCCACTTT. It yields the protein CASSSTGISYNSPLHF. Variable domain in full (rest from reference TRBV13 and TRBJ1-6): AAGVIQSPRHLIKEKRETATLKCYPIPRHDTVYWYQQGPGQDPQFLISFYEKMQSDKGSIPDRFSAQQFSDYHSELNMSSLELGDSALYFCASSSTGISYNSPLHFGNGTRLTVT.

This clone was found once. The CDR3 DNA is TGTGCCAGCAGCTTATTTCAGAACACTGAAGCTTTCTTT. This codes for CASSLFQNTEAFF. The chain joins TRBV7-3 to TRBJ1-1, with D unclear. The V gene's germline CDR1 is SGHTA and CDR2 FQGTGA. V lost 2 bases and J 1 base, leaving 5 bases between the germline ends. The CDR3 covers 13 residues.

The genes are TRBV7-3 and TRBJ1-4; no clear D gene. Germline V CDR1 and CDR2: SGHTA, FQGTGA. Trimming left V 0 bases short and J 5 bases short, with 4 bases between. This CDR3 comprises 13 residues. The CDR3 nucleotides are TGTGCCAGCAGCTTAACAGCAAATGAAAAACTGTTTTTT. It translates to CASSLTANEKLFF.

The chain uses TRBV7-3 and TRBJ2-1, with TRBD2 matching 9 bases. The CDR3 has 17 residues. J lost 2 bases, V lost 5 bases, and 10 bases had no gene match. Germline CDR1 and CDR2: SGHTA and FQGTGA. CDR3 nucleotide sequence: TGTGCCAGCAGCCCCCGCCCTGGCGGGGGGGCCTACAATGAGCAGTTCTTC. This codes for CASSPRPGGGAYNEQFF.

The J gene is TRBJ2-5, the V gene TRBV5-1; D gene unclear. CDR3 length: 14 residues. Germline values: CDR1 SGHRS, CDR2 YFSETQ. V lost 6 bases to trimming and J lost 1 base, with 13 bases between them. CDR3 protein: CASTGPASQETQYF. In DNA form, the CDR3 reads TGCGCCAGCACCGGCCCAGCCAGCCAAGAGACCCAGTACTTC.

As concerns this clone: Sequence at one end of the junction differs from germline and may be a read error. The chain uses TRBV7-7 and TRBJ2-3, with TRBD2 matching over 13 bases. The CDR3 is made up of 15 amino acids. In germline, CDR1 is SSHAT, CDR2 FNYEAQ (reference sequence). CDR3: CASSPGLAGVDTQYF. The CDR3, as DNA: TGTGCTAGCAGCCCTGGACTAGCGGGAGTTGATACGCAGTATTTT.

The gene calls are TRBV28 and TRBJ2-1, with 8 bases identical to TRBD2. Germline V gene sequence: CDR1 MDHEN, CDR2 SYDVKM. Trimming at V came to 5 bases and at J to 10 bases, leaving 16 bases not matched to a gene. The CDR3 covers 16 residues. CDR3 amino acids: CASSPPPSGFRVEQFF. The CDR3 DNA reads as TGTGCCAGCAGTCCCCCCCCTAGCGGGTTTAGGGTCGAGCAGTTCTTC.

This rearrangement joins TRBV25-1 to TRBJ1-2; TRBD1 is a possible D gene (6 bases). The CDR3 consists of 15 residues. V lost 0 bases, J lost 2 bases, and 10 bases lay in between. Per germline, CDR1 MGHDK and CDR2 SYGVNS. The CDR3 DNA sequence: TGTGCCAGCAGTGAATATGGGCAGGGGAACTATGGCTACACCTTC. Its translation is CASSEYGQGNYGYTF.

This clone came up a few times. For the CDR3, the DNA is TGTGCCAGCAGTCCGAGCAGGGTTAGCAATCAGCCCCAGCATTTT. Translating it yields CASSPSRVSNQPQHF. The rearrangement uses TRBV3-1 (or the pseudogene TRBV3-2) and TRBJ1-5, with D tentatively TRBD1 (5 bases). The germline CDR1 and CDR2 sequences are LGHDT and YNNKEL (reference sequence). V shed 6 bases and J shed 0 bases, with 12 bases lying between them. The CDR3 runs 15 residues.

The rearrangement joins TRBV30 to TRBJ1-3; tentatively, D is TRBD1 (6 bases). The germline V gene encodes CDR1 GTSNPN and CDR2 SVGIG (reference sequence). The V gene lost 3 bases and the J gene lost 0 bases, with 9 bases spanning the gap. This CDR3 spans 14 amino acids. CDR3 nucleotides: TGTGCCTGGAGGAGGGGGGGCTCTGGAAACACCATATATTTT. Protein product: CAWRRGGSGNTIYF.

This clone occurred once. The chain recombines TRBV19 with TRBJ1-6; D uncertain. CDR1 LNHDA and CDR2 SQIVND come from the germline V gene (reference sequence). The CDR3 loop spans 12 amino acids. Trimming took 6 bases from V and 14 from J, leaving 14 bases between them. CDR3 DNA sequence: TGTGCCAGTAGCCCCGGTGAGCGAGCCCTCCACTTT. It specifies CASSPGERALHF.

The V gene is TRBV7-3, the J gene TRBJ2-2, with no clear D. This CDR3 comprises 12 residues. Germline V gene sequence: CDR1 SGHTA, CDR2 FQGTGA. V lost 2 bases and J 6 bases, leaving 4 bases between the germline ends. The CDR3 region is CASSLPAGELFF. The CDR3 DNA sequence: TGTGCCAGCAGCTTACCGGCCGGGGAGCTGTTTTTT.

The chain uses TRBV28 and TRBJ1-1, with D possibly being TRBD1 (6 bases). CDR1 and CDR2 from the germline V gene are MDHEN and SYDVKM. Trimming left V 6 bases short and J 10 bases short, with 15 bases between. The CDR3 loop spans 12 amino acids. CDR3 protein: CASSADRPIAFF. In nucleotides, the CDR3 is TGTGCCAGCAGCGCCGACAGGCCGATAGCTTTCTTT.

This clone was seen once. The gene calls are TRBV19 and TRBJ2-1, with 8 bases lining up with TRBD2. Germline V CDR1 and CDR2: LNHDA, SQIVND (reference sequence). This CDR3 contains 16 residues. V shed 4 bases, J shed 3 bases, and the junction held 8 bases outside the gene matches. Written as DNA, the CDR3 is TGTGCCAGTAGTACCAAATGGAGCGGGGGCTACAATGAGCAGTTCTTC. Translation gives CASSTKWSGGYNEQFF.

The chain combines TRBV3-1 (or the pseudogene TRBV3-2) with TRBJ2-7; tentative D call: TRBD2 (5 bases). V gave up 0 bases and J gave up 8 bases, with 8 bases separating them. CDR3 length: 12 amino acids. Germline lookup yields CDR1 LGHDT and CDR2 YNNKEL (reference sequence). The CDR3 protein is CASSQETGKQYF. CDR3 DNA sequence: TGTGCCAGCAGCCAAGAGACGGGGAAGCAGTACTTC.

The chain is built from TRBV6-5 and TRBJ1-5; no clear D. The germline V and J ends were trimmed by 3 bases and 0 bases, with 9 bases remaining between them. Germline CDR1 and CDR2: MNHEY and SVGAGI. This CDR3 spans 15 amino acids. CDR3 in DNA: TGTGCCAGCAGTTATGAGGATTATAGCAATCAGCCCCAGCATTTT. The encoded protein is CASSYEDYSNQPQHF.

The chain combines TRBV18 with TRBJ2-2; 8 nucleotides line up with TRBD1. The V gene end was trimmed by 4 bases and the J gene end by 5 bases; junction bases not matched to a gene: 6. Germline V gene data show CDR1 as KGHSH and CDR2 as LQKENI. CDR3 size: 15 residues. CDR3 region: CASSLDRVETGELFF. CDR3 nucleotides: TGTGCCAGCTCACTGGACAGGGTGGAGACCGGGGAGCTGTTTTTT.

This clone was recorded a few times. The rearrangement joins TRBV3-1 (or the pseudogene TRBV3-2) to TRBJ1-4; TRBD1 is a possible D gene (5 bases). Germline V gene sequence: CDR1 LGHDT, CDR2 YNNKEL (reference sequence). This CDR3 has 15 residues. Deletions cut 1 base from V and 7 bases from J, with 13 bases between. This chain's CDR3 is CASSQAGNSREKLFF. In DNA form, the CDR3 reads TGTGCCAGCAGCCAAGCAGGGAATAGTCGTGAAAAACTGTTTTTT.